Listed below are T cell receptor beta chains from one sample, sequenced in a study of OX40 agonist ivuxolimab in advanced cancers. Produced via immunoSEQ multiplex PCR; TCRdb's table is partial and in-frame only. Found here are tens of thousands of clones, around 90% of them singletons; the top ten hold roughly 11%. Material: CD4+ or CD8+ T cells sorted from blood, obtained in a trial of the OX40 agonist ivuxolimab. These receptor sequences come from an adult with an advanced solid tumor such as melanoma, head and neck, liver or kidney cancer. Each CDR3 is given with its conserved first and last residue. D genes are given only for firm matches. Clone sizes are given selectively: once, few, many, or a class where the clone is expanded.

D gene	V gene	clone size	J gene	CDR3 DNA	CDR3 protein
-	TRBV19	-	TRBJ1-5	TGTGCCAGAGTATCCCGGGGCAGGACCGACGGGCATTTT	CARVSRGRTDGHF
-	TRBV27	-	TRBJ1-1	TGTGCCAGCAGTTGGGTAACAGGGTCCACTGAAGCTTTCTTT	CASSWVTGSTEAFF
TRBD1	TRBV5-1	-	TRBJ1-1	TGCGCCAGCAGCTGGGACAGCTCTGAAGCTTTCTTT	CASSWDSSEAFF
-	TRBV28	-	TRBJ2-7	TGTGCCAGCAGTTTGAGGGGCCGACTCTCCTACGAGCAGTACTTC	CASSLRGRLSYEQYF
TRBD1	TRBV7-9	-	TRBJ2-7	TGTGCCAGCAGCCATAGGGGGCTCTACGAGCAGTACTTC	CASSHRGLYEQYF
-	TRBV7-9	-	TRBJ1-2	TGTGCCAGCAGCTTAGCGCCAGGGATATATGGCTACACCTTC	CASSLAPGIYGYTF
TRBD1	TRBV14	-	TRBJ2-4	TGTGCCAGCAGCCAACGACAGGGCCGAGACATTCAGTACTTC	CASSQRQGRDIQYF
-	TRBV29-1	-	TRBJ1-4	TGCAGCGTTTTTGGGGAAAAACTGTTTTTT	CSVFGEKLFF
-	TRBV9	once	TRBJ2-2	TGTGCCAGCAGCGACCCAGTTGGTCCCGGGGAGCTGTTTTTT	CASSDPVGPGELFF
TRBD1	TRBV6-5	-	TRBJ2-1	TGTGCCAGCAGTCAACGGACAGGGATATACAATGAGCAGTTCTTC	CASSQRTGIYNEQFF
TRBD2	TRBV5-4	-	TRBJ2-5	TGTGCCAGCAGCGGGGACTATGAAGAGACCCAGTACTTC	CASSGDYEETQYF
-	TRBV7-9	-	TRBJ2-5	TGTGCCAGCAGCTTAGAACTGGGCCACCAAGAGACCCAGTACTTC	CASSLELGHQETQYF
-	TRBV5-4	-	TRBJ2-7	TGTGCCAGCAGCTTAGGGCCTATCTCCTACGAGCAGTACTTC	CASSLGPISYEQYF
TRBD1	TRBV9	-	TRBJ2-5	TGTGCCAGCACCGGGACAGGTTGGGAAGAGACCCAGTACTTC	CASTGTGWEETQYF
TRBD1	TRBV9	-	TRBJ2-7	TGTGCCAGCAGCCTCGGGACAGGGGGCGGCGAGCAGTACTTC	CASSLGTGGGEQYF
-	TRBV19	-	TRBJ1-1	TGTGCCAGTAGTATAGGACCGAACACTGAAGCTTTCTTT	CASSIGPNTEAFF
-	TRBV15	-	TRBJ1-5	TGTGCCACCAGCAGAGGGAGGGGAACTCAGCCCCAGCATTTT	CATSRGRGTQPQHF
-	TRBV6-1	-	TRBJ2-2	TGTGCCAGCAATTGGGGGACCGGGGAGCTGTTTTTT	CASNWGTGELFF
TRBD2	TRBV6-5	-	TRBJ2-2	TGTGCCAGCAGTTCAGCGGGGGGATTTACCGGGGAGCTGTTTTTT	CASSSAGGFTGELFF
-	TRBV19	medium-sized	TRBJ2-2	TGTGCCAGTATGGCCGGGAGAGTTACCGGGGAGCTGTTTTTT	CASMAGRVTGELFF
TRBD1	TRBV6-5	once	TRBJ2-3	TGTGCCACGACAGGGTTCACAGATACGCAGTATTTT	CATTGFTDTQYF
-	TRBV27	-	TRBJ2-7	TGTGCCAGCAGTTTCTCCGGGACCTCCTACGAGCAGTACTTC	CASSFSGTSYEQYF
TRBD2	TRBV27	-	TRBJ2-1	TGTGCCAGCAGTTTATTCCCGGGACTAGCGGGAGAAACCCAATACAATGAGCAGTTCTTC	CASSLFPGLAGETQYNEQFF
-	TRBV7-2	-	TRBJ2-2	TGTGCCAGCAGCCACATACTGGGGCCGAGGGTCCCCAACACCGGGGAGCTGTTTTTT	CASSHILGPRVPNTGELFF
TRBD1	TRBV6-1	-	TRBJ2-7	TGTGCCAGCAGTGAACGACAGGGGAGCTCCTACGAGCAGTACTTC	CASSERQGSSYEQYF
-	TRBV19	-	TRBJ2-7	TGTGCCAGTAGCCCCGAGGAGACCGGCTCCTACGAGCAGTACTTC	CASSPEETGSYEQYF
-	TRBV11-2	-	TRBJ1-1	TGTGCCAGCAGCTTTGACAGGACCACTGAAGCTTTCTTT	CASSFDRTTEAFF
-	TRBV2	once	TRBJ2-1	TGTGCCAGCAGGGGCGCCCCTAGCTACAATGAGCAGTTCTTC	CASRGAPSYNEQFF
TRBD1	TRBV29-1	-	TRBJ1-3	TGCAGCGCCCAGGGGGACTCTGGAAACACCATATATTTT	CSAQGDSGNTIYF
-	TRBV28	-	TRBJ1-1	TGTGCCAGCAGTCGGAACACTGAAGCTTTCTTT	CASSRNTEAFF
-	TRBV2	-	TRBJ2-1	TGTGCCTGCCGAGGGGCAGGGTCGGAGGATGAGCAGTTCTTC	CACRGAGSEDEQFF
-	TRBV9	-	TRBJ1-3	TGTGCCAGCGCACGGCAAAACACCATATATTTT	CASARQNTIYF